Each of the 32 T cell receptor beta chains below was sequenced from the same sample in a study of long-term antiretroviral therapy in people with HIV. Investigators performed immunoSEQ version v3.0 at survey level. Clones were sequenced by immunoSEQ multiplex PCR, and TCRdb holds only the in-frame ones, with some missing. The sample has about 25,000 clones, under 85% seen once. The input for sequencing was unsorted PBMCs, taken 2.1 years after starting antiretroviral therapy. These receptors all stem from a man younger than 45 with HIV.

The rearrangement uses TRBV7-8 and TRBJ1-5, with 9 bases matching TRBD1. Germline V CDR1 and CDR2: SGHVS, FQNEAQ. Germline trimming cut 7 bases from V and 7 bases from J; bases unmatched to any gene: 8. The CDR3 totals 14 residues. This CDR3 is CASTITGGVQPQHF. The DNA for the CDR3 is TGTGCCAGCACCATAACAGGGGGCGTCCAGCCCCAGCATTTT.

This clone was counted a few times. The chain is built from TRBV19 and TRBJ1-6, with unresolved D. Trimming took off 7 bases at V and 7 bases at J, with 11 bases between the two ends. Germline CDR1 reads LNHDA; CDR2 reads SQIVND (reference sequence). This CDR3 spans 13 amino acids. The CDR3 loop is CASKWAANSPLHF. CDR3 bases: TGTGCCAGTAAGTGGGCCGCCAATTCACCCCTCCACTTT.

The rearrangement links TRBV10-3 to TRBJ2-7; D may be TRBD2 (6 bases). The V gene lost 6 bases and the J gene lost 6 bases, with 18 bases spanning the gap. Germline assignment: CDR1 ENHRY and CDR2 SYGVKD. The CDR3 contains 14 residues. The CDR3 reads CAIRPQGLTGEQYF. CDR3 coding DNA: TGTGCCATCAGGCCGCAGGGACTTACGGGCGAGCAGTACTTC.

The chain employs TRBV7-3 and TRBJ1-2; no firm D call. Trimming pared 2 bases from V and 4 bases from J, leaving 8 bases between. CDR1 SGHTA and CDR2 FQGTGA come from the germline V gene. The CDR3 totals 13 residues. In nucleotides, the CDR3 is TGTGCCAGCAGCTTAGATTGGCGCTATGGCTACACCTTC. Translated, it gives CASSLDWRYGYTF.

The rearrangement uses TRBV10-1 and TRBJ2-5; D unresolved. Looked up from germline, CDR1 is WNHNN and CDR2 is SYGVQD (reference sequence). V lost 3 bases to trimming and J lost 4 bases, with 12 bases between them. The CDR3 is 14 residues long. This CDR3 reads CASSDRETGETQYF. DNA of the CDR3: TGCGCCAGCAGTGATAGGGAAACGGGAGAGACCCAGTACTTC.

This chain uses TRBV5-1 with TRBJ1-6; D gene uncertain. The V end lost 0 bases, the J end lost 13 bases, and 17 bases lay between the germline ends. The CDR3 length is 15 residues. Germline-derived CDR1 and CDR2 are SGHRS and YFSETQ. As DNA, the CDR3 is TGCGCCAGCAGCTTGGATCTAACCGCCCAAGTCCCCCTCCACTTT. Amino acids: CASSLDLTAQVPLHF.

The gene calls are TRBV6-6 and TRBJ2-4, with D possibly being TRBD2 (6 bases). Trimming left V 2 bases short and J 8 bases short, with 7 bases between. Germline values: CDR1 MNHNY, CDR2 SVGAGI (reference sequence). CDR3 size: 12 residues. The CDR3 DNA is TGTGCCAGCAGTTACAGGGAGGACATTCAGTACTTC. Protein: CASSYREDIQYF.

This chain uses TRBV27 with TRBJ2-4; 12 nucleotides agree with TRBD2. The CDR3 runs to 17 residues. Germline V CDR1 and CDR2: MNHEY, SMNVEV (reference sequence). Trimming took 7 bases from V and 1 from J; bases not matched to a gene: 8. The CDR3 sequence is CASTSGRAVIAKNIQYF. The CDR3, as DNA: TGTGCCAGCACTAGCGGGAGGGCCGTAATCGCCAAAAACATTCAGTACTTC.

The V and J genes are TRBV2 and TRBJ2-5, with 9 nucleotides matching TRBD2. The CDR3 consists of 17 residues. The germline V gene encodes CDR1 SNHLY and CDR2 FYNNEI. The trim removed 2 bases at V and 4 bases at J, leaving 11 bases unmatched. CDR3 coding DNA: TGTGCCAGCAGTGAATACGGGCGGGAGGGCTTCGGAGAGACCCAGTACTTC. Translation gives CASSEYGREGFGETQYF.

This chain connects TRBV7-2 to TRBJ2-2; tentative D call: TRBD1 (7 bases). CDR1 and CDR2 (germline): SGHTA, FQGNSA. This CDR3 is built from 14 residues. V was shortened by 8 bases and J by 2 bases, with 12 bases between the two germline ends. Here the CDR3 DNA reads TGTGCCAGCCTCGGAGGGGGCAACACCGGGGAGCTGTTTTTT. Its protein product is CASLGGGNTGELFF.

J is TRBJ2-2 and V is TRBV4-1, with D tentatively TRBD1 (9 bases). The V gene's germline CDR1 is MGHRA and CDR2 YSYEKL. The CDR3 loop spans 19 amino acids. Trimming cost V 2 bases and J 6 bases, with 25 bases left between them. CDR3 sequence (DNA): TGCGCCAGCAGCCAACCCGGGACAGGGATCGGGGGGGCTCCCGGGGAGCTGTTTTTT. This gives the protein CASSQPGTGIGGAPGELFF.

The J gene is TRBJ1-2, the V gene TRBV10-3; TRBD1 agrees at 8 bases. CDR1 is ENHRY, CDR2 SYGVKD, per germline. Trimming cost V 0 bases and J 4 bases; bases outside gene matches: 4. This CDR3 has 15 residues. The CDR3 reads CAISESSQGGYGYTF. The DNA of the CDR3 is TGTGCCATCAGTGAGTCGTCACAGGGGGGCTATGGCTACACCTTC.

The chain has TRBV5-1 and TRBJ2-1; TRBD1 is a possible D gene (6 bases). This CDR3 is 15 amino acids long. Deletions cut 3 bases from V and 2 bases from J, with 12 bases between. CDR1 is SGHRS and CDR2 is YFSETQ in the germline V gene. In DNA form, the CDR3 reads TGCGCCAGCAGCTCTACAGGGCCGACCTACAATGAGCAGTTCTTC. It codes for CASSSTGPTYNEQFF.

V is TRBV29-1 and J is TRBJ2-5, with 9 bases matching TRBD2. The CDR3 contains 14 residues. The germline gives CDR1 SQVTM, CDR2 ANQGSEA. V lost 8 bases, J lost 2 bases, and 9 bases stayed unmatched. CDR3 region: CSTGLALGQETQYF. The DNA of the CDR3 is TGCAGCACGGGACTAGCTTTGGGACAAGAGACCCAGTACTTC.

V is TRBV5-1 and J is TRBJ2-7; TRBD1 agrees at 7 bases. The CDR3 totals 15 residues. The junction had 8 bases not matched to a gene; V was cut back by 0 bases and J by 5 bases. CDR1 SGHRS and CDR2 YFSETQ come from the germline V gene. The CDR3 nucleotides read TGCGCCAGCAGCTTGGGACAGGGACGGGTCCACGAGCAGTACTTC. Protein sequence: CASSLGQGRVHEQYF. The whole variable domain, remainder taken from reference TRBV5-1 and TRBJ2-7, is KAGVTQTPRYLIKTRGQQVTLSCSPISGHRSVSWYQQTPGQGLQFLFEYFSETQRNKGNFPGRFSGRQFSNSRSEMNVSTLELGDSALYLCASSLGQGRVHEQYFGPGTRLTVT.

The chain recombines TRBV7-6 with TRBJ2-7; 7 nucleotides match TRBD2. The length of the CDR3 is 12 residues. V shed 1 base and J 6 bases; nucleotides not matched to a gene: 0. Germline values: CDR1 SGHVS, CDR2 FNYEAQ. In DNA, the CDR3 is TGTGCCAGCAGCTTAGGGGGGGGCGAGCAGTACTTC. Protein sequence: CASSLGGGEQYF.

J is TRBJ1-2 and V is TRBV27; possibly TRBD1 for D (6 bases). The CDR3 consists of 15 residues. Germline V gene data show CDR1 as MNHEY and CDR2 as SMNVEV (reference sequence). V was trimmed by 0 bases and J by 4 bases, leaving 12 bases between them. CDR3 DNA sequence: TGTGCCAGCAGTTTATCAACGGGGGCGGGCTATGGCTACACCTTC. Amino acids: CASSLSTGAGYGYTF.

The genes are TRBV5-1 and TRBJ2-7, with D perhaps matching TRBD1 (5 bases). Trimming cost V 0 bases and J 2 bases, with 12 bases left between them. This CDR3 region has 15 residues. Germline lookup yields CDR1 SGHRS and CDR2 YFSETQ. The DNA for the CDR3 is TGCGCCAGCAGCTTGGCCAGGGAAGGACCCTACGAGCAGTACTTC. This translates into CASSLAREGPYEQYF. Complete variable domain (other parts from reference TRBV5-1 and TRBJ2-7): KAGVTQTPRYLIKTRGQQVTLSCSPISGHRSVSWYQQTPGQGLQFLFEYFSETQRNKGNFPGRFSGRQFSNSRSEMNVSTLELGDSALYLCASSLAREGPYEQYFGPGTRLTVT.

The V gene is TRBV4-1, the J gene TRBJ2-7; D is unresolved. Germline V gene sequence: CDR1 MGHRA, CDR2 YSYEKL. V dropped 0 bases and J dropped 1 base, with 4 bases sitting between them. The CDR3 totals 13 residues. The CDR3 region is CASSQELSYEQYF. CDR3 DNA: TGCGCCAGCAGCCAAGAGCTTTCCTACGAGCAGTACTTC.

This chain joins TRBV6-6 and TRBJ1-4; TRBD1 agrees at 9 bases. Germline V gene sequence: CDR1 MNHNY, CDR2 SVGAGI (reference sequence). V trimming: 6 bases; J trimming: 7 bases; junction bases outside the gene matches: 9. This CDR3 region has 15 residues. The CDR3 DNA reads TGTGCCAGCAGAGTCGAACAGGGGGCGGGTGAAAAACTGTTTTTT. Translated: CASRVEQGAGEKLFF.

The J gene is TRBJ1-2, the V gene TRBV7-9; TRBD1 matches at 11 bases. CDR1 is SEHNR, CDR2 FQNEAQ, per germline (reference sequence). The J segment lost 2 bases and the V segment lost 4 bases, leaving 9 bases of the junction unmatched. The CDR3 extends over 17 amino acids. The CDR3 sequence: CASSSGQGALLNYGYTF. The DNA for the CDR3 is TGTGCCAGCAGCTCCGGACAGGGGGCCCTTCTAAACTATGGCTACACCTTC.

The chain uses TRBV28 and TRBJ2-7, with TRBD1 matching over 9 bases. Germline CDR1 MDHEN, CDR2 SYDVKM. J lost 4 bases, V lost 3 bases, and 13 bases had no gene match. The CDR3 consists of 17 residues. CDR3 region: CASSFSTGGSFYYEQYF. The DNA of the CDR3 is TGTGCCAGCAGTTTTAGTACAGGGGGCAGTTTCTATTACGAGCAGTACTTC.

The genes are TRBV5-4 and TRBJ2-7; D gene uncertain. This CDR3 spans 12 amino acids. V was cut by 3 bases and J by 3 bases, with 7 bases left in between. CDR1 SGHNT and CDR2 YYREEE come from the germline V gene (reference sequence). The CDR3 coding sequence is TGTGCCAGCAGCTCGTCAGGCTACGAGCAGTACTTC. Translating gives CASSSSGYEQYF.

The J gene is TRBJ2-3, the V gene TRBV7-3; D is ambiguous. The CDR3 spans 12 residues. Trimming removed 5 bases from V and 4 bases from J, with 7 bases in between. The germline gives CDR1 SGHTA, CDR2 FQGTGA. The CDR3 loop reads CASSEGADTQYF. DNA for the CDR3: TGTGCCAGCAGCGAAGGTGCAGATACGCAGTATTTT.

The chain couples TRBV29-1 to TRBJ1-4, with D perhaps TRBD1 (6 bases). V lost 7 bases and J 8 bases, leaving 17 bases between the germline ends. The CDR3 consists of 13 residues. Germline V gene lookup returns CDR1 SQVTM and CDR2 ANQGSEA. The CDR3: CSAGGQGREKLFF. In DNA, the CDR3 is TGCAGCGCCGGCGGCCAGGGGAGGGAAAAACTGTTTTTT.

The rearrangement links TRBV11-2 to TRBJ1-1; possibly TRBD1 for D (6 bases). Trimming shortened V by 5 bases and J by 7 bases, and 17 bases separated the two germline ends. CDR1 SGHAT and CDR2 FQNNGV come from the germline V gene. The CDR3 covers 14 residues. CDR3 sequence: CASSAWGALNEAFF. The CDR3 DNA is TGTGCCAGCAGCGCCTGGGGGGCTCTGAATGAAGCTTTCTTT.

This clone was seen once. The chain links TRBV30 to TRBJ1-1; unclear D gene. The CDR3 extends over 12 amino acids. Germline CDR1 GTSNPN, CDR2 SVGIG (reference sequence). Trimming shortened V by 2 bases and J by 0 bases, and 4 bases separated the two germline ends. Here the CDR3 DNA reads TGTGCCTGGAGTATACTGAACACTGAAGCTTTCTTT. It codes for CAWSILNTEAFF.

This chain links TRBV27 with TRBJ2-3; D is uncertain. The CDR3 runs 12 residues. Germline V gene sequence: CDR1 MNHEY, CDR2 SMNVEV (reference sequence). Trimming removed 6 bases at V and 0 bases at J, with 4 bases between. CDR3 in amino acids: CASSESTDTQYF. CDR3 nucleotide sequence: TGTGCCAGCAGCGAAAGCACAGATACGCAGTATTTT.

This rearrangement joins TRBV27 to TRBJ2-1; D tentatively fits TRBD1 or TRBD2 (5 bases each). Germline V gene data show CDR1 as MNHEY and CDR2 as SMNVEV (reference sequence). CDR3 length: 18 amino acids. V lost 5 bases, J lost 4 bases, and 24 bases lay in between. CDR3 bases: TGTGCCAGCAGTCTGGGACGGACGGTTGAGGGGCTGTACAATGAGCAGTTCTTC. This encodes CASSLGRTVEGLYNEQFF.

This clone has only a few counts. The chain's CDR3 is CASSFRTGNYGYTF. DNA of the CDR3: TGTGCCAGCAGCTTCCGGACAGGAAACTATGGCTACACCTTC. The chain couples TRBV13 to TRBJ1-2; 7 bases agree with TRBD1. CDR3 length equals 14 residues. The V gene's germline CDR1 is PRHDT and CDR2 FYEKMQ (reference sequence). V was pared by 3 bases and J by 2 bases, with 3 bases of the junction left unmatched.

V usage is TRBV5-3 and J usage is TRBJ1-2; no clear D. Being an ORF, TRBV5-3 has a function that is uncertain. This CDR3 has 11 amino acids. Trimming left V 0 bases short and J 12 bases short, with 9 bases between. CDR3: CARSLVGKHTF. Written as DNA, the CDR3 is TGTGCCAGAAGCTTGGTGGGGAAACACACCTTC.

The rearrangement joins TRBV19 to TRBJ1-5; possibly TRBD1 for D (5 bases). Germline lookup yields CDR1 LNHDA and CDR2 SQIVND (reference sequence). Trimming shortened V by 7 bases and J by 5 bases, and 18 bases separated the two germline ends. This CDR3 region has 15 residues. The CDR3 spells CASIPRGDSYQPQHF. CDR3 coding DNA: TGTGCCAGTATCCCTAGAGGGGACTCGTATCAGCCCCAGCATTTT.